This passage covers 5 T cell receptor beta chains from one sample sequenced in a study of HIV-infected patients and healthy controls. Alpha and beta constant-region primers primed reverse transcription of 500 to 550 ng RNA. Alpha and beta chain libraries were made separately by chain-specific third strand synthesis with multiplexing indices. TCRdb processed the 5' RACE reads anew with MiXCR; each CDR3 protein has one entry. The sample has fewer than 11,000 distinct CDR3 sequences, roughly 4.8% seen once; the top ten hold about 14%. The repertoire came from unfractionated whole blood and reflected all unsorted peripheral T cells. Sequences were derived from blood, sampled before antiretroviral therapy. The receptors derive from an adult with HIV infection.

This clonotype was seen at least ten times. V is TRBV20-1 and J is TRBJ2-7; TRBD2 matches at 7 bases. The CDR3 runs to 15 residues. CDR1 and CDR2 from the germline V gene are DFQATT and SNEGSKA (reference sequence). With 3 bases clipped from V and 3 bases from J, the junction kept 11 bases outside the gene matches. The CDR3 spells CSARDTQRDYYEQYF. CDR3 DNA: TGCAGTGCTAGGGATACCCAGCGGGATTACTACGAGCAGTACTTC.

This clonotype was counted at least ten times. The V gene is TRBV7-9, the J gene TRBJ1-2; no clear D gene. Deletions cut 4 bases from V and 1 base from J, with 10 bases between. CDR3 length: 14 residues. Looked up from germline, CDR1 is SEHNR and CDR2 is FQNEAQ (reference sequence). CDR3 bases: TGTGCCAGCAGCTCGACGGAAATTAACTATGGCTACACCTTC. Its translation: CASSSTEINYGYTF.

This clonotype was recorded a few times. The J gene is TRBJ2-1, the V gene TRBV24-1; 10 positions agree with TRBD1. Trimming removed 4 bases from V and 5 bases from J; junction bases left unmatched: 10. This CDR3 is 17 amino acids long. Germline lookup yields CDR1 KGHDR and CDR2 SFDVKD. This chain's CDR3 is CATSDPGGQGINNEQFF. The CDR3 region has the DNA TGTGCCACCAGTGACCCTGGGGGACAGGGGATTAACAATGAGCAGTTCTTC.

The table lists this clonotype with many counts. J is TRBJ1-2 and V is TRBV6-5; D ambiguous. V was pared by 9 bases and J by 1 base, with 15 bases between. The CDR3 extends over 14 amino acids. Germline assignment: CDR1 MNHEY and CDR2 SVGAGI. This chain's CDR3 is CASSPDLLNYGYTF. The CDR3 DNA is TGTGCCAGTAGTCCGGACCTCCTTAACTATGGCTACACCTTC.

This clonotype was detected ten times or more. This rearrangement joins TRBV6-6 to TRBJ2-1; 8 nucleotides align to TRBD2. Germline V lookup: CDR1 MNHNY, CDR2 SVGAGI (reference sequence). The CDR3 is 15 amino acids. The ends lost 5 bases at V and 5 bases at J; junction bases unmatched: 8. The CDR3 bases are TGTGCCAGCAGTCCCGGGGGGGCGCCAAACAATGAGCAGTTCTTC. Translated, it gives CASSPGGAPNNEQFF.